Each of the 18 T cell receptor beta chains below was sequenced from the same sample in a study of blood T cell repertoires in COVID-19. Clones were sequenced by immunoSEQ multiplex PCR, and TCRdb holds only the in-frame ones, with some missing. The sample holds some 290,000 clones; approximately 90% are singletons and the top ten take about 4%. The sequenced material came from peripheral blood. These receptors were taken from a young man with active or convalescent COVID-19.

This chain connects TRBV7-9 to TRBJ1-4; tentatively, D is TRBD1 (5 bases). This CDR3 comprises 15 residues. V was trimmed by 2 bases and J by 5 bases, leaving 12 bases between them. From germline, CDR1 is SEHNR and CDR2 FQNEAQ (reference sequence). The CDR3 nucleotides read TGTGCCAGCAGCTTACCGACAGTTTCAAATGAAAAACTGTTTTTT. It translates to CASSLPTVSNEKLFF.

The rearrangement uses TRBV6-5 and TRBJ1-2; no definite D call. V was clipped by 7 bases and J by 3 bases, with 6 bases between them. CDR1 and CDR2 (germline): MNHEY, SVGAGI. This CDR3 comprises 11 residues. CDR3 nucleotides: TGTGCCAGCACCGGGGACTATGGCTACACCTTC. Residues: CASTGDYGYTF.

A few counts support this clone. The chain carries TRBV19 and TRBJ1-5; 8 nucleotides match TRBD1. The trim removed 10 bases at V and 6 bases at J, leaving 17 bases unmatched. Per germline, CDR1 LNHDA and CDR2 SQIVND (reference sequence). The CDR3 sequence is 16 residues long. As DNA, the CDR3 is TGTGCCACCAAAGAAAGGGGCAGGGGGCTCGGTCAGCCCCAGCATTTT. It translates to CATKERGRGLGQPQHF.

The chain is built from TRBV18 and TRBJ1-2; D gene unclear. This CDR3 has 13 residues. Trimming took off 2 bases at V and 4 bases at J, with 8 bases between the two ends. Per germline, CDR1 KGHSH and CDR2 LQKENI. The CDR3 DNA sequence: TGTGCCAGCTCACCAGGTTTAGCCTATGGCTACACCTTC. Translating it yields CASSPGLAYGYTF.

CDR3 nucleotide sequence: TGTGCCAGCAGAACAACCGGGACTAGCGGGGGGGTCGGTGAGCAGTTCTTC. Protein product: CASRTTGTSGGVGEQFF. This chain connects TRBV28 to TRBJ2-1; 16 nucleotides line up with TRBD2. Germline values: CDR1 MDHEN, CDR2 SYDVKM. V lost 6 bases, J lost 9 bases, and 11 bases stayed unmatched. The CDR3 spans 17 residues.

CDR3 region: CASSARGRVEQFF. Written as DNA, the CDR3 is TGTGCCAGCAGCGCTCGAGGGCGCGTTGAGCAGTTCTTC. The chain is built from TRBV5-4 and TRBJ2-1; TRBD2 is a possible D gene (5 bases). V dropped 4 bases and J dropped 9 bases, with 14 bases sitting between them. This CDR3 is built from 13 residues. Germline CDR1 and CDR2: SGHNT and YYREEE (reference sequence).

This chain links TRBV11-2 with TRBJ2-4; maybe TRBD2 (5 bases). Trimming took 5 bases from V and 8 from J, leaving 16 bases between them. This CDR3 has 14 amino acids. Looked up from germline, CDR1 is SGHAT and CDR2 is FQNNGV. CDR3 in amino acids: CASSQSNAADIQYF. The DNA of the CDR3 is TGTGCCAGCAGCCAATCAAACGCAGCGGACATTCAGTACTTC.

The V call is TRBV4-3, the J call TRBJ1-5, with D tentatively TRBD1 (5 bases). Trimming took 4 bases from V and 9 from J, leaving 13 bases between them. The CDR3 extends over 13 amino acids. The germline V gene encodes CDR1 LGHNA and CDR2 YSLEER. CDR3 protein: CASSLDHRWPQHF. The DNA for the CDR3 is TGCGCCAGCAGCCTGGACCACAGGTGGCCCCAGCATTTT.

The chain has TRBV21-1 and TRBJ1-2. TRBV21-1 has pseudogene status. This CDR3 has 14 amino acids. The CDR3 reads CASSKVEGTYGYTF. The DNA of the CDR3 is TGTGCCAGCAGCAAAGTGGAGGGGACCTATGGCTACACCTTC.

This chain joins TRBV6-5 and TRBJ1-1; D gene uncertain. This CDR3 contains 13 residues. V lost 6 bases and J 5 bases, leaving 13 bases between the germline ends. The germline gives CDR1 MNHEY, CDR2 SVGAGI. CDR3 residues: CASRTASRTEAFF. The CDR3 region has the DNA TGTGCCAGCAGGACGGCGTCTAGGACTGAAGCTTTCTTT.

CDR3 bases: TGTGCCAGCAGCCGGACAGGGGAGTATGAAAAACTGTTTTTT. It translates to CASSRTGEYEKLFF. The chain employs TRBV5-6 and TRBJ1-4, with 9 bases aligning to TRBD1. Germline V lookup: CDR1 SGHDT, CDR2 YYEEEE. V shed 4 bases and J 6 bases; nucleotides not matched to a gene: 4. The CDR3 runs 14 residues.

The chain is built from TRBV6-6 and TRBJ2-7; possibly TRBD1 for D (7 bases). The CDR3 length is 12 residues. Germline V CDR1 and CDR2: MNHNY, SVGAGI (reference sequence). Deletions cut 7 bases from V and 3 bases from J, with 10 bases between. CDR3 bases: TGTGCCAGCACTCAGGGGGGCTACGAGCAGTACTTC. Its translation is CASTQGGYEQYF.

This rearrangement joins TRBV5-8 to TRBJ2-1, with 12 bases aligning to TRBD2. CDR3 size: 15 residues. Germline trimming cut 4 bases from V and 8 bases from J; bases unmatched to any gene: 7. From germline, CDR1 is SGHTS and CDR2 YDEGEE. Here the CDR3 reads CASSLAGGPGHEQFF. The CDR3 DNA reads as TGTGCCAGCAGCCTAGCGGGAGGGCCGGGGCATGAGCAGTTCTTC.

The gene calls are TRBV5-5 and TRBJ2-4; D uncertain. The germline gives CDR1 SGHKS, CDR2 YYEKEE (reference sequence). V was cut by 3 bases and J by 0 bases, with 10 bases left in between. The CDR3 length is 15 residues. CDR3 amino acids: CASSWAPGAKNIQYF. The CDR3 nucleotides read TGTGCCAGCAGCTGGGCTCCAGGAGCCAAAAACATTCAGTACTTC.

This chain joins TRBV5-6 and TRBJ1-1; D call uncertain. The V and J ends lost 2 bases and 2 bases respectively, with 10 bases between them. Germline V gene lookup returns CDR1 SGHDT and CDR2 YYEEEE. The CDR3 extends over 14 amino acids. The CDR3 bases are TGTGCCAGCAGCTTTCTCCGTGGCAACACTGAAGCTTTCTTT. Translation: CASSFLRGNTEAFF. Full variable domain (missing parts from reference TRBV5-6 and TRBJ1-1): DAGVTQSPTHLIKTRGQQVTLRCSPKSGHDTVSWYQQALGQGPQFIFQYYEEEERQRGNFPDRFSGHQFPNYSSELNVNALLLGDSALYLCASSFLRGNTEAFFGQGTRLTVV.

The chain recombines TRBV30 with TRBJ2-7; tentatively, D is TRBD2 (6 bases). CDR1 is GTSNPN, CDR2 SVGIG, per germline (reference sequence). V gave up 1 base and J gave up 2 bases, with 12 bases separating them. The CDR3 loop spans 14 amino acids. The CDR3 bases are TGTGCCTGGAGTGGATCGGGGGTGACCTACGAGCAGTACTTC. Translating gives CAWSGSGVTYEQYF.

The CDR3: CATSRIQGHTDTQYF. DNA of the CDR3: TGTGCCACCAGCAGAATACAGGGTCACACAGATACGCAGTATTTT. V usage is TRBV15 and J usage is TRBJ2-3, with a weak D call TRBD1 (6 bases). With 2 bases removed from V and 2 bases from J, the gap between germline ends came to 11 bases. Germline values: CDR1 LNHNV, CDR2 YYDKDF (reference sequence). CDR3 length: 15 residues.

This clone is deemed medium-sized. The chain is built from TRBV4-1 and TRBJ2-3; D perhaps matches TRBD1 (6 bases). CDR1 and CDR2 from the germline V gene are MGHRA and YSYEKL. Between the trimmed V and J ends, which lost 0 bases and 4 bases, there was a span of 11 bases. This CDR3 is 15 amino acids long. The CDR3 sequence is CASSQDGRGPDTQYF. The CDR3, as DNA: TGCGCCAGCAGCCAAGATGGCAGGGGACCAGATACGCAGTATTTT.